The 18 T cell receptor beta chains listed next were all sequenced from one sample in a study of blood T cell repertoires in COVID-19. Profiled with immunoSEQ multiplex PCR; TCRdb holds only in-frame clones, not every one. The sample contains 100,000 to 150,000 clones, 86% of which appear only once. The sequencing sample was made of peripheral blood. All receptors derive from a man aged 70 or older who had recovered from COVID-19.

The chain links TRBV18 to TRBJ1-2; TRBD1 agrees at 10 bases. This CDR3 has 15 residues. Germline V CDR1 and CDR2: KGHSH, LQKENI. J was trimmed by 2 bases and V by 5 bases; bases with no gene match: 5. As DNA, the CDR3 is TGTGCCAGCTCAACCACGGACAGGGGGAACTATGGCTACACCTTC. This sequence encodes CASSTTDRGNYGYTF. The full variable domain, with the rest looked up from reference TRBV18 and TRBJ1-2, is NAGVMQNPRHLVRRRGQEARLRCSPMKGHSHVYWYRQLPEEGLKFMVYLQKENIIDESGMPKERFSAEFPKEGPSILRIQQVVRGDSAAYFCASSTTDRGNYGYTFGSGTRLTVV.

The chain links TRBV6-5 to TRBJ2-1; maybe TRBD2 (6 bases). The CDR3 is 13 residues long. V lost 2 bases to trimming and J lost 12 bases, with 14 bases between them. Per the germline V gene, CDR1 is MNHEY and CDR2 is SVGAGI. The CDR3 protein is CASSYSGGLTQFF. In DNA form, the CDR3 reads TGTGCCAGCAGTTACAGTGGAGGGTTAACGCAGTTCTTC.

Regarding this clone: The same CDR3 arises from other DNA sequences in this sample as well. J is TRBJ1-5 and V is TRBV28; unclear D gene. Germline V gene data show CDR1 as MDHEN and CDR2 as SYDVKM. The CDR3 sequence is 15 residues long. Trimming took off 6 bases at V and 0 bases at J, with 12 bases between the two ends. The CDR3 spells CASSLSRVSNQPQHF. The CDR3 DNA sequence: TGTGCCAGCAGCCTCTCCCGGGTTAGCAATCAGCCCCAGCATTTT.

The chain is built from TRBV10-3 and TRBJ2-1; 8 positions match TRBD2. The J segment lost 4 bases and the V segment lost 10 bases, leaving 9 bases of the junction unmatched. CDR3 length: 14 amino acids. Germline assignment: CDR1 ENHRY and CDR2 SYGVKD. CDR3 region: CATKATSEYNEQFF. The CDR3 DNA sequence: TGTGCCACCAAGGCGACTAGCGAGTACAATGAGCAGTTCTTC.

V gene TRBV9 combines with J gene TRBJ2-2; no definite D call. The CDR3 is made up of 14 amino acids. V lost 5 bases and J lost 4, with 12 bases in between. Per germline, CDR1 SGDLS and CDR2 YYNGEE. The CDR3 DNA sequence: TGTGCCAGCAGAAACTCTCCTACCACCGGGGAGCTGTTTTTT. Translated: CASRNSPTTGELFF.

The V gene is TRBV27, the J gene TRBJ2-2, with 9 bases fitting TRBD2. The V segment lost 7 bases and the J segment 1 base; nucleotides outside the gene matches: 4. CDR1 MNHEY and CDR2 SMNVEV come from the germline V gene (reference sequence). The length of the CDR3 is 15 residues. CDR3 DNA sequence: TGTGCCAGCACTAGACTAGCGGTGAACACCGGGGAGCTGTTTTTT. Translation: CASTRLAVNTGELFF.

The gene calls are TRBV4-1 and TRBJ1-4; D possibly corresponds to TRBD1 (5 bases). Germline V gene sequence: CDR1 MGHRA, CDR2 YSYEKL. Trimming removed 4 bases at V and 0 bases at J, with 9 bases between. This CDR3 spans 15 amino acids. The CDR3 is CASSPRQPTNEKLFF. Written as DNA, the CDR3 is TGCGCCAGCAGCCCTAGACAGCCAACTAATGAAAAACTGTTTTTT.

The V and J genes are TRBV9 and TRBJ2-5; 12 bases agree with TRBD2. The CDR3 covers 16 residues. Per germline, CDR1 SGDLS and CDR2 YYNGEE. Losses at the gene ends were 4 bases for V and 1 base for J; bases not matched to a gene: 5. CDR3: CASSQGLAGTQETQYF. The CDR3 nucleotides read TGTGCCAGCAGCCAAGGACTAGCGGGGACCCAAGAGACCCAGTACTTC.

The chain combines TRBV7-2 with TRBJ2-3, with TRBD2 matching 9 bases. CDR1 is SGHTA, CDR2 FQGNSA, per germline. V was clipped by 8 bases and J by 4 bases; unmatched bases: 7. This CDR3 contains 14 residues. CDR3 amino acids: CASGAGGFADTQYF. CDR3 nucleotides: TGTGCCAGCGGGGCGGGAGGGTTCGCAGATACGCAGTATTTT. Together with reference TRBV7-2 and TRBJ2-3, the CDR3 gives the full variable domain: GAGVSQSPSNKVTEKGKDVELRCDPISGHTALYWYRQSLGQGLEFLIYFQGNSAPDKSGLPSDRFSAERTGGSVSTLTIQRTQQEDSAVYLCASGAGGFADTQYFGPGTRLTVL.

The chain couples TRBV6-2 or TRBV6-3 to TRBJ2-4, with 8 bases fitting TRBD2. V lost 5 bases and J lost 4; bases outside the gene matches: 4. Germline loops: CDR1 MNHEY, CDR2 SVGEGT. The length of the CDR3 is 14 residues. The CDR3 spells CASSLSGSKNIQYF. DNA for the CDR3: TGTGCCAGCAGTCTAAGCGGGAGTAAAAACATTCAGTACTTC.

The chain has TRBV5-1 and TRBJ2-1; 9 nucleotides match TRBD2. CDR3 length: 16 residues. Germline V gene lookup returns CDR1 SGHRS and CDR2 YFSETQ. Trimming removed 4 bases from V and 0 bases from J; junction bases left unmatched: 5. Written as DNA, the CDR3 is TGCGCCAGCAGCGGGAGCGGGGGGAGCTCCTACAATGAGCAGTTCTTC. It yields the protein CASSGSGGSSYNEQFF.

This chain links TRBV28 with TRBJ1-6, with 7 nucleotides matching TRBD1. Trimming cost V 5 bases and J 0 bases; bases outside gene matches: 7. CDR1 and CDR2 from the germline V gene are MDHEN and SYDVKM. The CDR3 is 17 amino acids. The CDR3 nucleotides read TGTGCCAGCAGTAAACCGACAGGGAGCTCCTATAATTCACCCCTCCACTTT. Amino acids: CASSKPTGSSYNSPLHF.

This rearrangement joins TRBV20-1 to TRBJ1-2; no definite D call. The CDR3 covers 11 residues. Germline CDR1 DFQATT, CDR2 SNEGSKA (reference sequence). Trimming pared 2 bases from V and 8 bases from J, leaving 9 bases between. Here the CDR3 reads CSARWAGGYTF. CDR3 DNA sequence: TGCAGTGCTAGATGGGCGGGGGGCTACACCTTC.

The chain combines TRBV12-3 or TRBV12-4 with TRBJ1-1; D ambiguous. V gave up 3 bases and J gave up 2 bases, with 4 bases separating them. The CDR3 is 12 residues long. The CDR3 region is CASSLTNTEAFF. The CDR3 DNA sequence: TGTGCCAGCAGTTTGACAAACACTGAAGCTTTCTTT.

The chain combines TRBV29-1 with TRBJ1-1, with 10 bases matching TRBD1. The junction had 4 bases not matched to a gene; V was cut back by 6 bases and J by 3 bases. The CDR3 runs 13 residues. Germline V gives CDR1 SQVTM, CDR2 ANQGSEA. CDR3 bases: TGCAGCGTAGGGACAGGGGCCTACACTGAAGCTTTCTTT. Translating gives CSVGTGAYTEAFF.

V is TRBV5-1 and J is TRBJ2-3; the match to TRBD1 covers 8 bases. The CDR3 runs 15 residues. Germline V CDR1 and CDR2: SGHRS, YFSETQ. V lost 1 base, J lost 0 bases, and 1 base stayed unmatched. CDR3 DNA sequence: TGCGCCAGCAGCTTGTGGACAGGGAGCACAGATACGCAGTATTTT. Translating gives CASSLWTGSTDTQYF.

The V gene is TRBV7-6, the J gene TRBJ1-1, with D maybe TRBD1 (5 bases). The CDR3 is 15 amino acids. V lost 5 bases and J 1 base, leaving 14 bases between the germline ends. Germline lookup yields CDR1 SGHVS and CDR2 FNYEAQ. CDR3 nucleotides: TGTGCCAGCAGCGCCCGGGGGGGTCGGAACACTGAAGCTTTCTTT. Translation gives CASSARGGRNTEAFF.

This chain connects TRBV13 to TRBJ2-1; 14 positions match TRBD2. The trim removed 3 bases at V and 0 bases at J, leaving 13 bases unmatched. CDR1 is PRHDT, CDR2 FYEKMQ, per germline (reference sequence). CDR3 size: 21 residues. In DNA, the CDR3 is TGTGCCAGCAGCTTCGAATCGGGACTAGCGGGGGCCCCCAGCTCCTACAATGAGCAGTTCTTC. This gives the protein CASSFESGLAGAPSSYNEQFF.